This TCR beta chain was recovered during a study of blood T cell repertoires in COVID-19. Authors' methods: The assay estimated nucleated cells by amplifying reference gene primers. The repertoire was sequenced with immunoSEQ multiplex PCR; TCRdb's copy has only in-frame clones and lacks some. D and trimming come from the DNA, and the V and J calls and clone size come from that table. The sample shows about 42,000 clones, around 90% of them seen only once. The ends were cut back, 5 bases at V and 0 bases at J, with 13 bases in the middle. The CDR3 is 15 residues long. CDR1 is SNHLY, CDR2 FYNNEI, per germline.

Sequenced sample: peripheral blood. The origin of this receptor is a human donor in a cohort sampled during active COVID-19. The chain is built from TRBV2 and TRBJ1-1; D is unclear. The DNA for the CDR3 is TGTGCCAGCAGTCCCCGGCGGGCCTTGAACACTGAAGCTTTCTTT. Its protein is CASSPRRALNTEAFF.